Listed below are T cell receptor beta chains from one sample, sequenced in a study of blood T cell repertoires in COVID-19. Measured with immunoSEQ multiplex PCR; TCRdb has only the in-frame clones, and not every one. The sample yields about 75,000 clones, 90% seen once. Sequenced material: peripheral blood. The receptors shown here come from a human donor in a cohort sampled during active COVID-19. CDR3s include the opening cysteine and the closing phenylalanine or tryptophan. The D gene is left open where the match is weak. Clone size is not always given. Where it is, it says once, few, many or a class for expanded clones.

J gene: TRBJ2-5
V gene: TRBV3-1/TRBV3-2
clone size: .
D gene: .
CDR3 DNA: TGTGCCAGCAGCCACTTCGGTGGAGGAGAGACCCAGTACTTC
CDR3 protein: CASSHFGGGETQYF

J gene: TRBJ2-7
V gene: TRBV5-5
clone size: .
D gene: TRBD1
CDR3 DNA: TGTGCCAGCAGCTTGGTAGTAAGGACAGGGGCCGGGGAGCAGTACTTC
CDR3 protein: CASSLVVRTGAGEQYF

J gene: TRBJ2-5
V gene: TRBV7-9
clone size: few
D gene: .
CDR3 DNA: TGTGCCAGCAGCCAATCGGCAGGGGCCCGATTGGGGACCCAGTACTTC
CDR3 protein: CASSQSAGARLGTQYF

J gene: TRBJ1-3
V gene: TRBV23-1
clone size: .
D gene: .
CDR3 DNA: TGCGCCAGCACCCGACACTCTGGAAACACCATATATTTT
CDR3 protein: CASTRHSGNTIYF

J gene: TRBJ2-7
V gene: TRBV12-3/TRBV12-4
clone size: .
D gene: TRBD1
CDR3 DNA: TGTGCCAGCAGTGGGACAGTCTCCTACGAGCAGTACTTC
CDR3 protein: CASSGTVSYEQYF

J gene: TRBJ2-3
V gene: TRBV7-9
clone size: .
D gene: .
CDR3 DNA: TGTGCCAGCAGCCTCGAGGGTTCCACAGATACGCAGTATTTT
CDR3 protein: CASSLEGSTDTQYF

J gene: TRBJ1-2
V gene: TRBV30
clone size: .
D gene: TRBD1
CDR3 DNA: TGTGCCTGGAGTGTAACAGGGGGATATGGCTACACCTTC
CDR3 protein: CAWSVTGGYGYTF

J gene: TRBJ1-4
V gene: TRBV2
clone size: .
D gene: TRBD1
CDR3 DNA: TGTGCCAGCAGTGAAGCGCCGTCATCGACAGGGAATGAAAAACTGTTTTTT
CDR3 protein: CASSEAPSSTGNEKLFF

J gene: TRBJ2-3
V gene: TRBV6-5
clone size: .
D gene: .
CDR3 DNA: TGTGCCAGCAGGGGAGCCCCAGATACGCAGTATTTT
CDR3 protein: CASRGAPDTQYF

J gene: TRBJ1-3
V gene: TRBV5-1
clone size: .
D gene: .
CDR3 DNA: TGCGCCAGCAGCTCGGACAGCATCTCTGGAAACACCATATATTTT
CDR3 protein: CASSSDSISGNTIYF

J gene: TRBJ1-3
V gene: TRBV4-3
clone size: .
D gene: .
CDR3 DNA: TGCGCCAGCAGCCAAGGACAGCGTTTAGATGGAAACACCATATATTTT
CDR3 protein: CASSQGQRLDGNTIYF

J gene: TRBJ2-5
V gene: TRBV18
clone size: .
D gene: .
CDR3 DNA: TGTGCCAGCTCACTAAGCGGGGCCCAGGGGGAGACCCAGTACTTC
CDR3 protein: CASSLSGAQGETQYF

J gene: TRBJ1-1
V gene: TRBV6-5
clone size: once
D gene: TRBD1
CDR3 DNA: TGTGCCAGCAGTTACCCGGGACAGGGTCGATCTGAAGCTTTCTTT
CDR3 protein: CASSYPGQGRSEAFF

J gene: TRBJ2-7
V gene: TRBV5-1
clone size: .
D gene: TRBD1
CDR3 DNA: TGCGCCAGCAGCCTGGATGGACAGGACGTCTACGAGCAGTACTTC
CDR3 protein: CASSLDGQDVYEQYF

J gene: TRBJ1-1
V gene: TRBV9
clone size: .
D gene: .
CDR3 DNA: TGTGCCAGCAGCGTAGGAATAGCCTTGAACACTGAAGCTTTCTTT
CDR3 protein: CASSVGIALNTEAFF